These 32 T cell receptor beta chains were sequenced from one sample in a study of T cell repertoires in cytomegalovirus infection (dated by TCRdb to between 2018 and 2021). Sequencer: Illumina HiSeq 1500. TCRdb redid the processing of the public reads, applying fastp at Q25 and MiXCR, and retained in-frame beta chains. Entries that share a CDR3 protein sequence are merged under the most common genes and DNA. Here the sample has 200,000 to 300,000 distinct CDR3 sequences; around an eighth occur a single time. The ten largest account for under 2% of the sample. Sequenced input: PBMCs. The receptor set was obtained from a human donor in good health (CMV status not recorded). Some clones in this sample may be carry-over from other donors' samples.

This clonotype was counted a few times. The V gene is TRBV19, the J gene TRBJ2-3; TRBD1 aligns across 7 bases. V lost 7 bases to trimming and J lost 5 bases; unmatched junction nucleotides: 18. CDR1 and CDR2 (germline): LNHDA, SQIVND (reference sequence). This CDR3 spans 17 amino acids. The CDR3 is CASNSPRQGVLGDTQYF. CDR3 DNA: TGTGCCAGTAACTCTCCTCGACAGGGCGTATTGGGAGATACGCAGTATTTT. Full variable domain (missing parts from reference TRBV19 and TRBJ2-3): DGGITQSPKYLFRKEGQNVTLSCEQNLNHDAMYWYRQDPGQGLRLIYYSQIVNDFQKGDIAEGYSVSREKKESFPLTVTSAQKNPTAFYLCASNSPRQGVLGDTQYFGPGTRLTVL.

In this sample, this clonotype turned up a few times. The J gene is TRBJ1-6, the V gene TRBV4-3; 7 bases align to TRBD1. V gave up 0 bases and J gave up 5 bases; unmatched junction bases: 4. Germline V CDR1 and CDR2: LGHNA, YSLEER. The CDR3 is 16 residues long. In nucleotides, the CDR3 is TGCGCCAGCAGCCAAGACCCGACAGGGAATAATTCACCCCTCCACTTT. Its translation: CASSQDPTGNNSPLHF.

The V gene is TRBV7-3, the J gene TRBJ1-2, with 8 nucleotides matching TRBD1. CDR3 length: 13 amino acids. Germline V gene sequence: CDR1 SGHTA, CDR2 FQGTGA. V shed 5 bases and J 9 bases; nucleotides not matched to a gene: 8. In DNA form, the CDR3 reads TGTGCCAGCAGCATTGGTAGACAGGGGAGCTACACCTTC. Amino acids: CASSIGRQGSYTF.

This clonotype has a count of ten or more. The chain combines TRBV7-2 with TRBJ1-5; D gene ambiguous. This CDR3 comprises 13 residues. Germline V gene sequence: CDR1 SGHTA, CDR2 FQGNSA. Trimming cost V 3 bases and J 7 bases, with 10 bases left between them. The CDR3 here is CASSLTFGQPQHF. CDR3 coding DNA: TGTGCCAGCAGCTTGACCTTCGGGCAGCCCCAGCATTTT.

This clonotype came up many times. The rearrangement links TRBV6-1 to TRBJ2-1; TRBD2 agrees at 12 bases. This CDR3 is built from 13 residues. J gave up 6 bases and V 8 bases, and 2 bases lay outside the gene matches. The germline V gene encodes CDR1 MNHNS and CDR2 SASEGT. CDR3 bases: TGTGCCAGCGGACTAGCGGGATCCAATGAGCAGTTCTTC. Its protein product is CASGLAGSNEQFF.

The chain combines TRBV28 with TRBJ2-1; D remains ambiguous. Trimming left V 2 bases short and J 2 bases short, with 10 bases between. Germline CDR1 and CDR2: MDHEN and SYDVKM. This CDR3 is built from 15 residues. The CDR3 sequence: CASSLSLDPYNEQFF. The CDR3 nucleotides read TGTGCCAGCAGTTTAAGTCTAGACCCCTACAATGAGCAGTTCTTC. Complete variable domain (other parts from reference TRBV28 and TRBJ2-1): DVKVTQSSRYLVKRTGEKVFLECVQDMDHENMFWYRQDPGLGLRLIYFSYDVKMKEKGDIPEGYSVSREKKERFSLILESASTNQTSMYLCASSLSLDPYNEQFFGPGTRLTVL.

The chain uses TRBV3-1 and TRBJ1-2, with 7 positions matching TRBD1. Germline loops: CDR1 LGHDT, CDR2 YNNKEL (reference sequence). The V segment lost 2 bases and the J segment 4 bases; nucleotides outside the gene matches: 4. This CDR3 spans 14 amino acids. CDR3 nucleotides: TGTGCCAGCAGCCAACAAGGACAGGTCTATGGCTACACCTTC. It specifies CASSQQGQVYGYTF.

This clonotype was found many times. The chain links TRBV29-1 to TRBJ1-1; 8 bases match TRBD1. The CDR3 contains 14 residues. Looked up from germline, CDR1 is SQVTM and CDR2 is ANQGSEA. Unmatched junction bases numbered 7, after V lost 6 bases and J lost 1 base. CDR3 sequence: CSVGTGTGNTEAFF. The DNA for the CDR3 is TGCAGCGTGGGTACCGGGACAGGGAACACTGAAGCTTTCTTT.

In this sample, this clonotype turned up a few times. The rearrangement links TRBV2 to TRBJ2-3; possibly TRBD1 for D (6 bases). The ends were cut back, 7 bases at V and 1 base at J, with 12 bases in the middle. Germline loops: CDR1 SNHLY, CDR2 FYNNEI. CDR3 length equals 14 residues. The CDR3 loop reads CASMKRTGTDTQYF. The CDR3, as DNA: TGTGCCAGCATGAAGCGGACAGGCACAGATACGCAGTATTTT.

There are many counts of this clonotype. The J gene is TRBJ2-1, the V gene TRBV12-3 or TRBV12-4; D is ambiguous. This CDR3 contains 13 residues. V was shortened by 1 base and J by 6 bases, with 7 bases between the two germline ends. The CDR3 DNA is TGTGCCAGCAGTTTAGGGTCAGGCAATGAGCAGTTCTTC. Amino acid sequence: CASSLGSGNEQFF.

CDR3 sequence: CASSRRLGPGGGELFF. Written as DNA, the CDR3 is TGTGCCAGCAGCCGGAGACTGGGCCCCGGTGGCGGGGAGCTGTTTTTT. This chain connects TRBV3-1 to TRBJ2-2; no firm D call. This CDR3 is built from 16 residues. Germline assignment: CDR1 LGHDT and CDR2 YNNKEL (reference sequence). Trimming left V 4 bases short and J 7 bases short, with 19 bases between.

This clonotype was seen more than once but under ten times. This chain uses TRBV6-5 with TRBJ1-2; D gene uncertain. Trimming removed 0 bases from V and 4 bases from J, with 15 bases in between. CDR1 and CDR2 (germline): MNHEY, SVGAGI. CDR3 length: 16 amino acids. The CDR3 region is CASSYSIGFEGYGYTF. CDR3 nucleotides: TGTGCCAGCAGTTACTCGATCGGGTTCGAGGGCTATGGCTACACCTTC.

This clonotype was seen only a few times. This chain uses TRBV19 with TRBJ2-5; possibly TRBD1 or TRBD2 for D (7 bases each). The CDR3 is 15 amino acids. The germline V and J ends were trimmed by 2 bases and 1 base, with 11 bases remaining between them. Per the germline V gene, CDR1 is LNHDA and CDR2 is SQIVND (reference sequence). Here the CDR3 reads CASSIQGGLQETQYF. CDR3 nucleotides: TGTGCCAGTAGTATACAGGGGGGGCTCCAAGAGACCCAGTACTTC. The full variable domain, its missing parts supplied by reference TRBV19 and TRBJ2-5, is DGGITQSPKYLFRKEGQNVTLSCEQNLNHDAMYWYRQDPGQGLRLIYYSQIVNDFQKGDIAEGYSVSREKKESFPLTVTSAQKNPTAFYLCASSIQGGLQETQYFGPGTRLLVL.

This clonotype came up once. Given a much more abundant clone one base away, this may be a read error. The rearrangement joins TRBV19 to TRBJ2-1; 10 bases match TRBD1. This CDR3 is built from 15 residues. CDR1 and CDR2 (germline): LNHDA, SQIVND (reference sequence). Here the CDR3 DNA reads TGTGCCAGTAGGCCCAGGGACAGGGGCTACAATGAGCAGTTATTC. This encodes CASRPRDRGYNEQLF.

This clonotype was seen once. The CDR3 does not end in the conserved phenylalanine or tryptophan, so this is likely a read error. CDR3 amino acids: CASSLGQGDYEQYI. The CDR3 region has the DNA TGTGCCAGCAGCTTGGGACAGGGGGACTACGAGCAGTACATC. J is TRBJ2-7 and V is TRBV5-6, with 9 bases matching TRBD1. The V gene's germline CDR1 is SGHDT and CDR2 YYEEEE. This CDR3 contains 14 residues. V was clipped by 0 bases and J by 3 bases; unmatched bases: 1.

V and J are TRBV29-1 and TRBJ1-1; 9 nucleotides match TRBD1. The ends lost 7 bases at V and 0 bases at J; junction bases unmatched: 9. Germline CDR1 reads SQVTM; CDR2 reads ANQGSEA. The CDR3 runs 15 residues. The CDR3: CSGWTGVFVNTEAFF. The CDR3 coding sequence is TGCAGCGGCTGGACAGGGGTGTTCGTGAACACTGAAGCTTTCTTT.

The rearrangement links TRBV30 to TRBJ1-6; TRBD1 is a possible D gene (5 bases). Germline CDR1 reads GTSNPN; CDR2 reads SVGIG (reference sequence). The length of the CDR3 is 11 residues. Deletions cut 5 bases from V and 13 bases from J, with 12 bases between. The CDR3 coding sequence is TGTGCCTGGGCCCGGGGGGGGCCCCTCCACTTT. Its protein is CAWARGGPLHF.

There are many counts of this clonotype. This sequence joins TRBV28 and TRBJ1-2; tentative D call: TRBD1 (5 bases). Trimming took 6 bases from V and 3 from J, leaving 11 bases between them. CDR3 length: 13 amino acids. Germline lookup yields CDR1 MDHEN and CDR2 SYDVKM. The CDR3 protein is CASRPGGDYGYTF. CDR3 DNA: TGTGCCAGCAGACCCGGGGGGGACTATGGCTACACCTTC.

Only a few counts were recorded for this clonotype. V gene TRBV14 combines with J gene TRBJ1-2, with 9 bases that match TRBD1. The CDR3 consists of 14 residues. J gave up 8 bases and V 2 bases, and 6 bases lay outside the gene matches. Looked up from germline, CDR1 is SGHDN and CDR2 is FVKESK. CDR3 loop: CASSQRQGGGGYTF. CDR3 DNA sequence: TGTGCCAGCAGCCAAAGACAGGGGGGTGGAGGCTACACCTTC.

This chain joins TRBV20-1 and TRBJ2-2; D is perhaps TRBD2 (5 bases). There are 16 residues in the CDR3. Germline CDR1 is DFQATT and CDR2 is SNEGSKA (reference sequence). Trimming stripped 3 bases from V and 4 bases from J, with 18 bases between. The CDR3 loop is CSASARVSTGTGELFF. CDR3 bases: TGCAGTGCTAGCGCGCGGGTCTCCACGGGCACCGGGGAGCTGTTTTTT.

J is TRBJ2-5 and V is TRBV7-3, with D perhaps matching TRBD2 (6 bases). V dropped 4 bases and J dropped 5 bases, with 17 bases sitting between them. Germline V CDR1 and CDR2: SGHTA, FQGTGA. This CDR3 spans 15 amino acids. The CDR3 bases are TGTGCCAGCAGCTCCACCGGGACTCCGGGGGAGACCCAGTACTTC. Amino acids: CASSSTGTPGETQYF.

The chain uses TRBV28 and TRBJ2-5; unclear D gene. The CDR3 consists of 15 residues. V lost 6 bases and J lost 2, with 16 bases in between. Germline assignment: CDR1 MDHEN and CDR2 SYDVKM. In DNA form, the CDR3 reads TGTGCCAGCAGCCCACCCGGGCCGGAACAAGAGACCCAGTACTTC. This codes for CASSPPGPEQETQYF.

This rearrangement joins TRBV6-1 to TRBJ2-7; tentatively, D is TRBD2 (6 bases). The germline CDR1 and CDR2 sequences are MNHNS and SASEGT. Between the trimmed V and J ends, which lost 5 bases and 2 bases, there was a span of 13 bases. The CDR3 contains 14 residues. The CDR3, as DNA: TGTGCCAGCAGTCCGGGGGTGGGGGCCTACGAGCAGTACTTC. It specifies CASSPGVGAYEQYF.

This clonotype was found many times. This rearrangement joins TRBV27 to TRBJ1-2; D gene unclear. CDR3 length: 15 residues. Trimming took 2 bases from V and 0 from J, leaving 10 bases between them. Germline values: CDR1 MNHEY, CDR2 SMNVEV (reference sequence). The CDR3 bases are TGTGCCAGCAGTTTAAGGGCAGATACTAACTATGGCTACACCTTC. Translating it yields CASSLRADTNYGYTF.

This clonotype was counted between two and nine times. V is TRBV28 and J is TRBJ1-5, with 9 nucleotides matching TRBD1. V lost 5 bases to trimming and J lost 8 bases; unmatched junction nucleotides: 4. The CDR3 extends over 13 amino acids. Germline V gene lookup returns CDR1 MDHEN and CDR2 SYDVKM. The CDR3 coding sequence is TGTGCCAGCAGTCGGGACAGGGTGAAGCCCCAGCATTTT. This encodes CASSRDRVKPQHF.

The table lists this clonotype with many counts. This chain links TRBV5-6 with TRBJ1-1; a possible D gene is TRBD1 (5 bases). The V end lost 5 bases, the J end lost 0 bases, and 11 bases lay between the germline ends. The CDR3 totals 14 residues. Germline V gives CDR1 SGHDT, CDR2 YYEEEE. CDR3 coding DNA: TGTGCCAGCAGACGTGACAGCCTGAACACTGAAGCTTTCTTT. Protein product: CASRRDSLNTEAFF.

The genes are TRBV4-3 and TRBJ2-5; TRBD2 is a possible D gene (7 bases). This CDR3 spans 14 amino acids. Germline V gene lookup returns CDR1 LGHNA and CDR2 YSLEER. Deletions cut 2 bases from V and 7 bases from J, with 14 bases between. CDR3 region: CASSQRRGAGTQYF. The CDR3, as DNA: TGCGCCAGCAGCCAACGCCGGGGGGCCGGGACCCAGTACTTC.

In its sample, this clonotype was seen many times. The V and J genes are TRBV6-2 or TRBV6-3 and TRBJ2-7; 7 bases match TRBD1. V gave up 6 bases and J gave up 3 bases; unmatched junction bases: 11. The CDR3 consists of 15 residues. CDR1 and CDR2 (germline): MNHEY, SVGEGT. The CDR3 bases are TGTGCCAGCAGCCACCCCCGGACAGGTCACTACGAGCAGTACTTC. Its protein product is CASSHPRTGHYEQYF.

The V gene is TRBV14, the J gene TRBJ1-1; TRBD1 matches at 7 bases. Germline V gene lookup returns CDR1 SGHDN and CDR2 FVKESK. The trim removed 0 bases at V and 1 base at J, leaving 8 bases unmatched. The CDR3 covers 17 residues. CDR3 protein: CASSQESGGSWNTEAFF. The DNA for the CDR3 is TGTGCCAGCAGCCAAGAGTCAGGGGGGAGCTGGAACACTGAAGCTTTCTTT.

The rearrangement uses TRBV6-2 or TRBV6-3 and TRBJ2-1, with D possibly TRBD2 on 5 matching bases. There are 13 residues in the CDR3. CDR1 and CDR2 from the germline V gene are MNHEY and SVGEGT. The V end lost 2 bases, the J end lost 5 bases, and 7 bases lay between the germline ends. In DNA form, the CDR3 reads TGTGCCAGCAGTTACGTGGGAGACAATGAGCAGTTCTTC. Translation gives CASSYVGDNEQFF.

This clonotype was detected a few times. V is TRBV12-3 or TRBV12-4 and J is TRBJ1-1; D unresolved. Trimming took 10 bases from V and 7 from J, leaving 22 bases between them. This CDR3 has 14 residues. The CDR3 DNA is TGTGCCACATGTGTTTATGGGGAGTTTGGTGAAGCTTTCTTT. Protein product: CATCVYGEFGEAFF.

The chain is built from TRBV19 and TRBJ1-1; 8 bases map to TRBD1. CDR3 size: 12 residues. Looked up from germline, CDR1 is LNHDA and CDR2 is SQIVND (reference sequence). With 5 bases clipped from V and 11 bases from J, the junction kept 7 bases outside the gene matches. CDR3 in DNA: TGTGCCAGTAGTCCCGGACAGGGAGGGGCTTTCTTT. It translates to CASSPGQGGAFF. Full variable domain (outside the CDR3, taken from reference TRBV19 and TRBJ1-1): DGGITQSPKYLFRKEGQNVTLSCEQNLNHDAMYWYRQDPGQGLRLIYYSQIVNDFQKGDIAEGYSVSREKKESFPLTVTSAQKNPTAFYLCASSPGQGGAFFGQGTRLTVV.